The clone carrying this T cell receptor beta chain was seen a handful of times. Its specificity is not known. These data originate in a study of cytomegalovirus exposure and HLA in healthy donors. It was with 60 Vbeta and 13 Jbeta primers that the PCR ran. This table comes from immunoSEQ multiplex PCR, and its TCRdb copy is limited to in-frame clones, with some not included. The sample contains tens of thousands of clones, about 70% of which appear only once. The study, taken as a whole, reports: A few V segments could not be told apart, such as TRBV6-2 and TRBV6-3, and were left out. Differences between HLA loci emerged in a later analysis of TCR association rates, with DRB1 most and HLA-C fewest. Researchers reported in a later analysis that common viral pathogens appeared linked to several top clusters.

Germline loops: CDR1 SGHRS, CDR2 YFSETQ. The J segment lost 2 bases and the V segment lost 0 bases, leaving 2 bases of the junction unmatched. The length of the CDR3 is 15 residues. Sequencing was carried out using PBMCs. This chain uses TRBV5-1 with TRBJ1-1; 9 bases agree with TRBD1. This clonotype was sampled from a middle-aged man in good health and CMV-seropositive. CDR3 region: CASSLGDRDNTEAFF. CDR3 DNA sequence: TGCGCCAGCAGCTTGGGGGACAGGGATAACACTGAAGCTTTCTTT.